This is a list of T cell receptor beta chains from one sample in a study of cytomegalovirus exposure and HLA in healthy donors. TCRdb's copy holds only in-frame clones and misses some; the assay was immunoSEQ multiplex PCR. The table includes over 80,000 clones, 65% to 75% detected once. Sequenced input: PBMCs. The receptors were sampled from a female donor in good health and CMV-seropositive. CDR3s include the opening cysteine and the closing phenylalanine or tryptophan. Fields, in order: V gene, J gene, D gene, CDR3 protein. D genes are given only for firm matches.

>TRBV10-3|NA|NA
CAISEYGREGEQYF
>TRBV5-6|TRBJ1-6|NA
CASSLVTVNLNSPLHF
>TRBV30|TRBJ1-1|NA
CAASGGSLNTEAFF
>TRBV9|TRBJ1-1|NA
CASSPQVGGTEAFF
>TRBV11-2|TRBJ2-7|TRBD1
CASSLVTGPSEQYF
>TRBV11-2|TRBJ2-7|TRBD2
CASSPRTSGRYEQYF
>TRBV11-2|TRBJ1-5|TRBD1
CASSRTGDQPQHF
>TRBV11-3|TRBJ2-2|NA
CASSKSDTGELFF
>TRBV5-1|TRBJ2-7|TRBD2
CASRLGTSATYEQYF
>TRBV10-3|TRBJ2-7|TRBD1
CATKQTRSGGLVYEQYF
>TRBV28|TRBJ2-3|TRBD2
CASSLTSGLTDTQYF
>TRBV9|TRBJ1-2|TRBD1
CASSSRGRTNYGYTF
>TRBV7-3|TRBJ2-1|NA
CASEETVGHNEQFF
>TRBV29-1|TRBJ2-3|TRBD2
CSVETSGSRDTQYF
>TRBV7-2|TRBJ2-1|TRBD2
CASSLQAASGNEQFF
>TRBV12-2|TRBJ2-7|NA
CASRLSRDSHYEQYF
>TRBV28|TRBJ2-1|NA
CATLVDRLGSYEQFF
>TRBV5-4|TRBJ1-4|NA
CASSLLGQSNEKLFF
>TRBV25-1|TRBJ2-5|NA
CASSEFRGREETQYF
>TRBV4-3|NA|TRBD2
CASSLWTSSDEQYF
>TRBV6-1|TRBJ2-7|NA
CASSREGLHEQYF
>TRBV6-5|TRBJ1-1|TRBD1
CASSYSDRKEAFF
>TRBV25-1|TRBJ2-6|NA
CASSDPVGPSGANVLTF
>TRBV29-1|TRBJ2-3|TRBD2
CSVPASGRAGGDTQYF
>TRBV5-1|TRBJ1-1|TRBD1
CASRPRQGADTEAFF
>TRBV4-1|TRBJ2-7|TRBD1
CASSHPGQGADEQYF
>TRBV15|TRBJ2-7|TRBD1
CATSRGPGTGVHEQYF
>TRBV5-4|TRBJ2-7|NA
CASSLAFDEQYF
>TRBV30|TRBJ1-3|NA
CAWSVTGSSGNTIYF
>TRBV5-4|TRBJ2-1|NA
CASSQGGVAYNEQFF
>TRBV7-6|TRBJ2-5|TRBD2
CASSSRGGSETQYF
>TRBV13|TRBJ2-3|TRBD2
CASSLGSGLTLRTDTQYF
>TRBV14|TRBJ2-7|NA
CASSQGQTYEQYF
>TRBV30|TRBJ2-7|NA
CAWSPDWEQQYF
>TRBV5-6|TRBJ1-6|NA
CASSLIRGSGNSPLHF
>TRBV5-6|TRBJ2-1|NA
CASSSGPGVGFF
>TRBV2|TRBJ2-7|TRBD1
CASSARTGTGATYEQYF
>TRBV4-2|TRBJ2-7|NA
CASSQERPIRGTINYEQYF
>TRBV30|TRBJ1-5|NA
CAWTPGDSGNQPQHF
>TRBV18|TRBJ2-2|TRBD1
CASSPTGRGTGELFF
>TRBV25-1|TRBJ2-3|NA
CASSELHGGTDTQYF
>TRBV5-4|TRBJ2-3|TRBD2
CASSPRLAGGIDTQYF
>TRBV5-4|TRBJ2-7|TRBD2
CASSLVGLATEQYF
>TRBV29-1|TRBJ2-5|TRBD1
CSVEGTGGETQYF
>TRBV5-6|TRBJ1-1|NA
CASSFLSTATNTEAFF
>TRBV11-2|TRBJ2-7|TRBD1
CASRGTGQGLFDYEQYF
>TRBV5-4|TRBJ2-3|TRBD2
CASSSLAGRKPDTQYF
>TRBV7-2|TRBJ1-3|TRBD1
CASSSDRVSGNTIYF
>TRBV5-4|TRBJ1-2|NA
CASSLAGGNSNYGYTF
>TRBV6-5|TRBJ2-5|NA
CASRRGGEKTQYF
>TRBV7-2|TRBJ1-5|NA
CASRETFSNQPQHF
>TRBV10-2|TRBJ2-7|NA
CASNERTVLHSYEQYF
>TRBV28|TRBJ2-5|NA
CASRGRWIRTQYF
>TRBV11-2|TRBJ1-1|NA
CASSLTNTEAFF
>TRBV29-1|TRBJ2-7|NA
CSVEGSGRGGGPYEQYF